This record covers a single T cell receptor (beta chain). CDR1 is SGHRS and CDR2 is YFSETQ in the germline V gene. V lost 4 bases and J 0 bases, leaving 19 bases between the germline ends. The CDR3 consists of 17 residues. The entry originates in a study of blood T cell repertoires in COVID-19. Background on the study: Samples of COVID-19 (acute and convalescent) were obtained from the United States, Italy and Spain.

Sequenced by immunoSEQ multiplex PCR; TCRdb stores in-frame clones only, minus some. The sample has roughly 72,000 clones; 70% to 90% are singletons. The clonotype originates from a human donor in a cohort sampled during active COVID-19. This chain links TRBV5-1 with TRBJ1-2; D may be TRBD1 (5 bases). Input material: peripheral blood. CDR3 nucleotide sequence: TGCGCCAGCAGCACTGATCCCGGGCAGGGCACTAACTATGGCTACACCTTC. It encodes CASSTDPGQGTNYGYTF.